Presented here are 21 T cell receptor beta chains from one specimen sequenced in a study of shared clonotypes between healthy human individuals. Generated by immunoSEQ multiplex PCR, the TCRdb table keeps only in-frame clones and is missing some. The sample consists of millions of clones, around 96% of them appearing once. The naive CD8 subset, CD45RO-negative cells positively selected for CCR7, excluded terminally differentiated effector memory CD45RA+ cells. The source material was naive CD8+ T cells sorted from blood. Every receptor here comes from a man aged 18 to 35 in good health.

The genes are TRBV30 and TRBJ1-1; no clear D. The CDR3 is 16 amino acids. In germline, CDR1 is GTSNPN, CDR2 SVGIG (reference sequence). V lost 0 bases, J lost 2 bases, and 16 bases lay in between. CDR3 sequence reads: CAWSVMSPVFNTEAFF. The CDR3 DNA reads TGTGCCTGGAGTGTAATGTCCCCAGTTTTTAACACTGAAGCTTTCTTT.

This clone was seen only once. This chain connects TRBV7-9 to TRBJ2-5, with 8 positions matching TRBD1. After removal of 2 bases from V and 2 bases from J, the junction contained 4 bases not matched to a gene. CDR1 SEHNR and CDR2 FQNEAQ come from the germline V gene (reference sequence). The CDR3 has 15 amino acids. The CDR3 nucleotides are TGTGCCAGCAGCTTACCCTGGACAGGGCAAGAGACCCAGTACTTC. Translating gives CASSLPWTGQETQYF.

This chain uses TRBV11-1 with TRBJ2-2; D possibly corresponds to TRBD1 (5 bases). V lost 10 bases and J 3 bases, leaving 9 bases between the germline ends. CDR3 length equals 12 residues. Germline V gene sequence: CDR1 SGHAT, CDR2 FQDESV (reference sequence). The DNA for the CDR3 is TGTGCCACCAGGGCCGACACCGGGGAGCTGTTTTTT. It yields the protein CATRADTGELFF.

This chain links TRBV7-9 with TRBJ2-7; 8 bases agree with TRBD2. The CDR3 covers 17 residues. CDR1 is SEHNR and CDR2 is FQNEAQ in the germline V gene (reference sequence). The V and J ends lost 7 bases and 4 bases, in that order; junction bases with no gene match: 18. CDR3 DNA: TGTGCCAGCAACTCCCATCCACCGGGACTAGGGGTATACGAGCAGTACTTC. This sequence encodes CASNSHPPGLGVYEQYF.

The chain has TRBV9 and TRBJ2-3; tentative D call: TRBD2 (6 bases). CDR1 is SGDLS, CDR2 YYNGEE, per germline. The ends were cut back, 0 bases at V and 0 bases at J, with 11 bases in the middle. The CDR3 sequence is 16 residues long. DNA of the CDR3: TGTGCCAGCAGCGTAGAGGTAGCGGTTAGCACAGATACGCAGTATTTT. Its translation: CASSVEVAVSTDTQYF.

This clone was observed once. Additional DNA sequences in this sample encode the identical CDR3. The rearrangement joins TRBV2 to TRBJ2-7; D not resolved. Germline V gives CDR1 SNHLY, CDR2 FYNNEI. The CDR3 contains 13 residues. Trimming took 0 bases from V and 4 from J, leaving 7 bases between them. CDR3 amino acids: CASSEAPGYEQYF. In nucleotides, the CDR3 is TGTGCCAGCAGTGAAGCCCCCGGGTACGAGCAGTACTTC. The entire variable domain, with the rest obtained from reference TRBV2 and TRBJ2-7, is as follows: EPEVTQTPSHQVTQMGQEVILRCVPISNHLYFYWYRQILGQKVEFLVSFYNNEISEKSEIFDDQFSVERPDGSNFTLKIRSTKLEDSAMYFCASSEAPGYEQYFGPGTRLTVT.

This chain joins TRBV9 and TRBJ2-1, with 12 bases fitting TRBD2. The ends lost 4 bases at V and 7 bases at J; junction bases unmatched: 3. Germline-derived CDR1 and CDR2 are SGDLS and YYNGEE. This CDR3 is built from 14 residues. The DNA for the CDR3 is TGTGCCAGCAGCCCGACTAGCGGGAGTAATGAGCAGTTCTTC. Translated: CASSPTSGSNEQFF.

The chain joins TRBV30 to TRBJ2-4, with unresolved D. The V gene lost 1 base and the J gene lost 0 bases, with 7 bases spanning the gap. The CDR3 covers 14 residues. Germline-derived CDR1 and CDR2 are GTSNPN and SVGIG (reference sequence). The CDR3 protein is CAWSGHLAKNIQYF. CDR3 DNA: TGTGCCTGGAGTGGGCATCTAGCCAAAAACATTCAGTACTTC. Complete variable domain (other parts from reference TRBV30 and TRBJ2-4): SQTIHQWPATLVQPVGSPLSLECTVEGTSNPNLYWYRQAAGRGLQLLFYSVGIGQISSEVPQNLSASRPQDRQFILSSKKLLLSDSGFYLCAWSGHLAKNIQYFGAGTRLSVL.

The rearrangement joins TRBV4-3 to TRBJ1-1, with no clear D. In germline, CDR1 is LGHNA, CDR2 YSLEER. V was shortened by 2 bases and J by 3 bases, with 13 bases between the two germline ends. The CDR3 has 15 residues. CDR3: CASSQFSAAYTEAFF. CDR3 DNA: TGCGCCAGCAGCCAATTTTCGGCAGCCTACACTGAAGCTTTCTTT.

This sequence joins TRBV29-1 and TRBJ2-5; D perhaps matches TRBD2 (6 bases). The CDR3 covers 13 residues. Germline CDR1 SQVTM, CDR2 ANQGSEA. With 6 bases removed from V and 5 bases from J, the gap between germline ends came to 16 bases. In nucleotides, the CDR3 is TGCAGCGTCAGTGATGGGACTGGGGAGACCCAGTACTTC. It is translated as CSVSDGTGETQYF.

V gene TRBV10-3 combines with J gene TRBJ1-6; 9 bases are shared with TRBD1. The CDR3 runs 17 residues. Germline trimming cut 8 bases from V and 9 bases from J; bases unmatched to any gene: 17. Germline V gene lookup returns CDR1 ENHRY and CDR2 SYGVKD. The CDR3 sequence is CAISSRDRELRGSPLHF. CDR3 DNA: TGTGCCATCTCCAGCCGGGACAGGGAATTGCGGGGTTCACCCCTCCACTTT.

The CDR3 DNA sequence: TGCGCCAGCAGCCCCGACAGGGTTTTCGATTTGGATGAGCAGTTCTTC. Translated, it gives CASSPDRVFDLDEQFF. The V call is TRBV5-1, the J call TRBJ2-1; 7 bases agree with TRBD1. V lost 4 bases to trimming and J lost 8 bases; unmatched junction nucleotides: 15. CDR3 length: 16 amino acids. The germline V gene encodes CDR1 SGHRS and CDR2 YFSETQ.

This clone was observed once. The chain combines TRBV5-1 with TRBJ1-6, with D perhaps matching TRBD1 (6 bases). The ends were cut back, 6 bases at V and 8 bases at J, with 15 bases in the middle. This CDR3 is built from 14 residues. CDR1 is SGHRS, CDR2 YFSETQ, per germline. The CDR3 protein is CASNQGWKDSPLHF. The CDR3 DNA reads as TGCGCCAGCAACCAGGGGTGGAAGGATTCACCCCTCCACTTT.

This clone came up once. The chain joins TRBV27 to TRBJ2-7; the D gene is possibly TRBD2 (5 bases). Germline assignment: CDR1 MNHEY and CDR2 SMNVEV (reference sequence). The CDR3 is made up of 13 amino acids. With 4 bases removed from V and 2 bases from J, the gap between germline ends came to 9 bases. CDR3 sequence: CASSSGVTYEQYF. In DNA, the CDR3 is TGTGCCAGCAGTTCCGGGGTCACCTACGAGCAGTACTTC.

The chain joins TRBV10-1 to TRBJ2-7, with 9 bases that match TRBD2. The V gene end was trimmed by 4 bases and the J gene end by 6 bases; junction bases not matched to a gene: 7. In germline, CDR1 is WNHNN, CDR2 SYGVQD (reference sequence). The CDR3 covers 14 residues. DNA of the CDR3: TGCGCCAGCAGTGGTGGGCTAGCGGGAACCGAGCAGTACTTC. Translated: CASSGGLAGTEQYF.

A remark on this clone: The same CDR3 arises from other DNA sequences in this sample as well. V and J are TRBV27 and TRBJ2-1; 14 bases agree with TRBD2. The CDR3 is 15 residues long. Losses at the gene ends were 5 bases for V and 8 bases for J; bases not matched to a gene: 5. Germline CDR1 and CDR2: MNHEY and SMNVEV (reference sequence). The CDR3 DNA follows: TGTGCCAGCAGTCCTGGGACTAGCGGGGGCGATGAGCAGTTCTTC. Its protein product is CASSPGTSGGDEQFF.

The chain employs TRBV11-2 and TRBJ2-1; D remains unclear. Germline CDR1 reads SGHAT; CDR2 reads FQNNGV. The CDR3 totals 12 residues. V lost 0 bases, J lost 12 bases, and 9 bases lay in between. The CDR3 region has the DNA TGTGCCAGCAGCTTAGATCAGGTTGGGCAGTTCTTC. Amino acids: CASSLDQVGQFF.

The chain joins TRBV27 to TRBJ2-2; possibly TRBD2 for D (5 bases). The CDR3 has 16 amino acids. The germline CDR1 and CDR2 sequences are MNHEY and SMNVEV (reference sequence). V dropped 0 bases and J dropped 5 bases, with 13 bases sitting between them. The CDR3 is CASSLSPGIDTGELFF. In DNA form, the CDR3 reads TGTGCCAGCAGTTTATCCCCGGGGATAGATACCGGGGAGCTGTTTTTT.

V and J are TRBV10-2 and TRBJ2-2, with 7 bases that match TRBD1. Germline loops: CDR1 WSHSY, CDR2 SAAADI. The CDR3 consists of 18 residues. The V gene end was trimmed by 2 bases and the J gene end by 4 bases; junction bases not matched to a gene: 13. This chain's CDR3 is CASSEPGTDSPLTGELFF. CDR3 nucleotide sequence: TGCGCCAGCAGTGAGCCTGGGACAGATAGCCCTCTCACCGGGGAGCTGTTTTTT.

The CDR3 coding sequence is TGCGCCAGCAGCTTGGCCTTCGACGAGCAGTACTTC. Residues: CASSLAFDEQYF. The rearrangement links TRBV5-1 to TRBJ2-7; D gene unclear. This CDR3 spans 12 amino acids. Trimming took 0 bases from V and 5 from J, leaving 6 bases between them. Looked up from germline, CDR1 is SGHRS and CDR2 is YFSETQ.

CDR3: CASSGSAGEVVNEQFF. The CDR3, as DNA: TGTGCCAGCAGCGGGTCAGCGGGAGAGGTTGTAAATGAGCAGTTCTTC. The V call is TRBV27, the J call TRBJ2-1, with 8 bases fitting TRBD2. V gave up 6 bases and J gave up 7 bases; unmatched junction bases: 14. The CDR3 extends over 16 amino acids. The V gene's germline CDR1 is MNHEY and CDR2 SMNVEV (reference sequence).